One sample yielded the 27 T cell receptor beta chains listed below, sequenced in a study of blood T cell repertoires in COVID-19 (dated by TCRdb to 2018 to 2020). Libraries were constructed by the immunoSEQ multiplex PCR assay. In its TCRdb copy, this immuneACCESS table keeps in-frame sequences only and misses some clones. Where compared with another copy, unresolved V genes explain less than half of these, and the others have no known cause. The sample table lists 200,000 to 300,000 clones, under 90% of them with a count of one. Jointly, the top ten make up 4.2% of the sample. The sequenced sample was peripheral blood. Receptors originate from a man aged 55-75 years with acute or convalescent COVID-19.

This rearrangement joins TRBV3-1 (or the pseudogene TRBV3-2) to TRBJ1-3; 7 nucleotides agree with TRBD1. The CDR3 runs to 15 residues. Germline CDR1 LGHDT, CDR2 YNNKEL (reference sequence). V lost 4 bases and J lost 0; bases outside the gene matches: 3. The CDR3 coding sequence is TGTGCCAGCAGCCGACAGGGCTACTCTGGAAACACCATATATTTT. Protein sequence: CASSRQGYSGNTIYF.

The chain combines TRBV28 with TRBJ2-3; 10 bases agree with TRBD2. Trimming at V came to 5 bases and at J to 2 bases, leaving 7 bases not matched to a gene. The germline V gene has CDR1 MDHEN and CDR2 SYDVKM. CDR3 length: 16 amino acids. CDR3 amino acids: CASSLLAGLLTDTQYF. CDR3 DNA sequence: TGTGCCAGCAGTCTACTAGCGGGGCTACTCACAGATACGCAGTATTTT. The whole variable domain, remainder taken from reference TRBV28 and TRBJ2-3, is DVKVTQSSRYLVKRTGEKVFLECVQDMDHENMFWYRQDPGLGLRLIYFSYDVKMKEKGDIPEGYSVSREKKERFSLILESASTNQTSMYLCASSLLAGLLTDTQYFGPGTRLTVL.

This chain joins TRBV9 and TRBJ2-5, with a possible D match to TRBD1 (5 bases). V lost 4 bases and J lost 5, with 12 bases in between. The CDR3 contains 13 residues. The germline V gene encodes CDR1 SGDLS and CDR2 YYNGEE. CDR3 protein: CASSLGHSETQYF. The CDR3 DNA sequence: TGTGCCAGCAGCCTCGGACATTCGGAGACCCAGTACTTC.

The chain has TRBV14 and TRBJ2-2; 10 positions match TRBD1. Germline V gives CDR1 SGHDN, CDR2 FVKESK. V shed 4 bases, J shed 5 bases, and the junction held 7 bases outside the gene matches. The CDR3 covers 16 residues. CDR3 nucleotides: TGTGCCAGCAGCCGGTACGGGACAGGGGTAACCGGGGAGCTGTTTTTT. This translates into CASSRYGTGVTGELFF.

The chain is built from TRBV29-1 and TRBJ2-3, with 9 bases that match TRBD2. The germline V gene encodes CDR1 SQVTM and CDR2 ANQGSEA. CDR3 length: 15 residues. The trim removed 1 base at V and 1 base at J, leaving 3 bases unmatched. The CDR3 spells CSVEGAGGGTDTQYF. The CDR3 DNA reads TGCAGCGTTGAAGGGGCGGGAGGGGGCACAGATACGCAGTATTTT.

CDR3 in DNA: TGTGCCAGCACCAGGGGATATCAGCCCCAGCATTTT. This encodes CASTRGYQPQHF. The gene calls are TRBV12-3 or TRBV12-4 and TRBJ1-5, with D possibly TRBD1 on 6 matching bases. This CDR3 is 12 amino acids long. V was trimmed by 7 bases and J by 5 bases, leaving 9 bases between them.

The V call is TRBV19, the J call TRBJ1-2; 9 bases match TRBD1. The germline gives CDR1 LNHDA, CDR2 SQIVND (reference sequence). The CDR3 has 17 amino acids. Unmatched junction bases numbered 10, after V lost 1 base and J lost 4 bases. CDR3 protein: CASSIGLPGQGSYGYTF. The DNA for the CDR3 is TGTGCCAGTAGTATAGGTTTGCCGGGACAGGGTTCCTATGGCTACACCTTC.

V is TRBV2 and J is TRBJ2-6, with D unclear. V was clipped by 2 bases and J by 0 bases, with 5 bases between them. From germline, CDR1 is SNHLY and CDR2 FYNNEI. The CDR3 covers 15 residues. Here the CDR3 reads CASSETDSGANVLTF. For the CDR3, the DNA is TGTGCCAGCAGTGAAACTGACTCTGGGGCCAACGTCCTGACTTTC. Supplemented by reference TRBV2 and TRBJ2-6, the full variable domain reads EPEVTQTPSHQVTQMGQEVILRCVPISNHLYFYWYRQILGQKVEFLVSFYNNEISEKSEIFDDQFSVERPDGSNFTLKIRSTKLEDSAMYFCASSETDSGANVLTFGAGSRLTVL.

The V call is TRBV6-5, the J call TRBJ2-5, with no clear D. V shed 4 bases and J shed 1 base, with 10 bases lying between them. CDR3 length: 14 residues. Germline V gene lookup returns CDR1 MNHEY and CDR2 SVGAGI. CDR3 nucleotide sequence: TGTGCCAGCAGTTTGTCACAGACCCAAGAGACCCAGTACTTC. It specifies CASSLSQTQETQYF.

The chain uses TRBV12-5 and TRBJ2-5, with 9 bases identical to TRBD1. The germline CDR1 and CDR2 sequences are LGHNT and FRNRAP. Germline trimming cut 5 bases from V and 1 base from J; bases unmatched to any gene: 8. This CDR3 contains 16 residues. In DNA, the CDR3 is TGTGCTAGTGGTCCCGGGACAGGGAGGGCCCAAGAGACCCAGTACTTC. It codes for CASGPGTGRAQETQYF. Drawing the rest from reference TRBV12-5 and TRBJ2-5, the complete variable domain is DARVTQTPRHKVTEMGQEVTMRCQPILGHNTVFWYRQTMMQGLELLAYFRNRAPLDDSGMPKDRFSAEMPDATLATLKIQPSEPRDSAVYFCASGPGTGRAQETQYFGPGTRLLVL.

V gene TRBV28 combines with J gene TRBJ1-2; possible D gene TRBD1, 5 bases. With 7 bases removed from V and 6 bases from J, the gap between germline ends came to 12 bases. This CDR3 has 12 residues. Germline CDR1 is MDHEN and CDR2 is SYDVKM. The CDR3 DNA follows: TGTGCCAGCACGCGGGGGTCGGATGGCTACACCTTC. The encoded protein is CASTRGSDGYTF.

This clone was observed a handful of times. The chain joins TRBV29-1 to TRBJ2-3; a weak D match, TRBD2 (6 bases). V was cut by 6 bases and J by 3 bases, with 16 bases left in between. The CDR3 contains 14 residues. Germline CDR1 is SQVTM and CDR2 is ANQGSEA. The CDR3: CSVTRGSGTDTQYF. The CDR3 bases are TGCAGCGTCACCCGGGGTAGCGGAACAGATACGCAGTATTTT.

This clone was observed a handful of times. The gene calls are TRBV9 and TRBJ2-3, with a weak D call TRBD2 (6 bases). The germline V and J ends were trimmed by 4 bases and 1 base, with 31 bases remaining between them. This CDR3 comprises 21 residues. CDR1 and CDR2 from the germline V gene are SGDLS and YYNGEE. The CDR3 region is CASSTTTTGTPRRRRTDTQYF. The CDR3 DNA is TGTGCCAGCAGCACCACCACTACCGGGACTCCTAGGAGAAGGCGCACAGATACGCAGTATTTT.

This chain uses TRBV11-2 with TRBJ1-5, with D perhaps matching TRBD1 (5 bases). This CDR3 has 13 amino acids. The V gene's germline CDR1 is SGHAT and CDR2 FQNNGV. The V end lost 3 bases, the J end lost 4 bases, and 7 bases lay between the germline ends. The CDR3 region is CASSFQGNQPQHF. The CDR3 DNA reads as TGTGCCAGCAGCTTCCAGGGAAATCAGCCCCAGCATTTT.

The CDR3 loop is CAISSGTGVEQFF. The CDR3 DNA is TGTGCCATCAGCTCCGGGACAGGGGTTGAGCAGTTCTTC. The chain joins TRBV10-3 to TRBJ2-1; 10 bases match TRBD1. The CDR3 has 13 amino acids. Trimming at V came to 6 bases and at J to 9 bases, leaving 5 bases not matched to a gene. Looked up from germline, CDR1 is ENHRY and CDR2 is SYGVKD.

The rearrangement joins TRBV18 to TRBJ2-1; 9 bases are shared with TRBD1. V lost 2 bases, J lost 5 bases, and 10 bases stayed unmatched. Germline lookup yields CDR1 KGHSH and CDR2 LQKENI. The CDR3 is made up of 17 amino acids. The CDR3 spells CASSPGTGRGGNNEQFF. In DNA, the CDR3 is TGTGCCAGCTCACCAGGGACAGGGCGAGGAGGGAACAATGAGCAGTTCTTC. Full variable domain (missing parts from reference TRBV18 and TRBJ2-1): NAGVMQNPRHLVRRRGQEARLRCSPMKGHSHVYWYRQLPEEGLKFMVYLQKENIIDESGMPKERFSAEFPKEGPSILRIQQVVRGDSAAYFCASSPGTGRGGNNEQFFGPGTRLTVL.

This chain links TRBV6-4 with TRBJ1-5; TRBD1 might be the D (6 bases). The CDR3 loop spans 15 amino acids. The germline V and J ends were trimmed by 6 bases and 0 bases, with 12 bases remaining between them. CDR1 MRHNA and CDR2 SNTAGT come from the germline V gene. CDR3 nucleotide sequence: TGTGCCAGCAGGGCACAGGGAAATAGCAATCAGCCCCAGCATTTT. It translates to CASRAQGNSNQPQHF.

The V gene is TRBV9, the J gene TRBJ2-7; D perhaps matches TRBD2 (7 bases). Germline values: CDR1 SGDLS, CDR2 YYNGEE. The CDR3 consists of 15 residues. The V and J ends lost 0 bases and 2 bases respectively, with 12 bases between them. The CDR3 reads CASSVGGGGAYEQYF. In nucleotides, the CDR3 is TGTGCCAGCAGCGTAGGCGGGGGCGGAGCCTACGAGCAGTACTTC.

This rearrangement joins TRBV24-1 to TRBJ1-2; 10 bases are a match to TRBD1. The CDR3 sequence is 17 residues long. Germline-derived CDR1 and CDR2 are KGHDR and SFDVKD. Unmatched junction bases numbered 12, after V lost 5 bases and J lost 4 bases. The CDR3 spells CATSGNRQGATPYGYTF. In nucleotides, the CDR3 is TGTGCCACCAGTGGGAACCGACAGGGGGCGACCCCCTATGGCTACACCTTC.

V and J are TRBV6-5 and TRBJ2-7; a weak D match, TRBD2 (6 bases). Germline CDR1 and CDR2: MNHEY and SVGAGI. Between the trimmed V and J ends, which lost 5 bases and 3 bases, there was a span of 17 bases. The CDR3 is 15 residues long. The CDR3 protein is CASSSGPGGNYEQYF. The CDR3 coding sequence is TGTGCCAGCAGTAGCGGGCCCGGCGGAAACTACGAGCAGTACTTC.

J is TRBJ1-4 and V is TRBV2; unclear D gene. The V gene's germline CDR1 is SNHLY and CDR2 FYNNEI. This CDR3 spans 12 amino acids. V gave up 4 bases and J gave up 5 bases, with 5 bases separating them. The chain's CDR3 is CASSARNEKLFF. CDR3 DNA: TGTGCCAGCAGTGCGAGGAATGAAAAACTGTTTTTT.

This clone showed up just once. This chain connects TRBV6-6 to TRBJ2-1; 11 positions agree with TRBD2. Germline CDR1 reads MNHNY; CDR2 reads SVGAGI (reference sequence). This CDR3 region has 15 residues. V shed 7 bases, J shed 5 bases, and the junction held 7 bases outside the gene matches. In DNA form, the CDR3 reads TGTGCCAGCAATCCGAGACTAGCGGGGAACAATGAGCAGTTCTTC. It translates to CASNPRLAGNNEQFF.

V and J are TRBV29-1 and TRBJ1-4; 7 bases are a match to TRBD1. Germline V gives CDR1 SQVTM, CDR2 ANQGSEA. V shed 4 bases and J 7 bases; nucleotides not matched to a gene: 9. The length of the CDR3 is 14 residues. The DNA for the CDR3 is TGCAGCGTTGGCCCCACAGGGGTTGGTGAAAAACTGTTTTTT. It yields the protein CSVGPTGVGEKLFF.

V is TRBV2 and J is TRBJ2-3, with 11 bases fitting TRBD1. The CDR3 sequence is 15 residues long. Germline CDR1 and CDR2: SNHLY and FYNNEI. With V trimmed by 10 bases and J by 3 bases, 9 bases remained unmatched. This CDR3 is CATQRGTGGTDTQYF. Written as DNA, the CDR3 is TGTGCCACCCAGAGAGGGACAGGGGGAACAGATACGCAGTATTTT.

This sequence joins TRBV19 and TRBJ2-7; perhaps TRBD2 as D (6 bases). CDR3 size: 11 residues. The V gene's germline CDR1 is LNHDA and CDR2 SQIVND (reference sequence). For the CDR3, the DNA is TGTGCTGGGGGACTCACCTACGAGCAGTACTTC. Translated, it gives CAGGLTYEQYF. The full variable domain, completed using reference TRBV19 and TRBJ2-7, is DGGITQSPKYLFRKEGQNVTLSCEQNLNHDAMYWYRQDPGQGLRLIYYSQIVNDFQKGDIAEGYSVSREKKESFPLTVTSAQKNPTAFYLCAGGLTYEQYFGPGTRLTVT.

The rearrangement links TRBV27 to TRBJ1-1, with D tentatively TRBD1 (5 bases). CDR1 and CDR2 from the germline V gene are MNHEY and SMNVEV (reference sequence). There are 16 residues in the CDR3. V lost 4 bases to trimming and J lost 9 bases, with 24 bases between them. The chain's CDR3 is CASSSHQGQHFQKAFF. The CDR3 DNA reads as TGTGCCAGCAGTTCACATCAGGGCCAACATTTTCAGAAAGCTTTCTTT.

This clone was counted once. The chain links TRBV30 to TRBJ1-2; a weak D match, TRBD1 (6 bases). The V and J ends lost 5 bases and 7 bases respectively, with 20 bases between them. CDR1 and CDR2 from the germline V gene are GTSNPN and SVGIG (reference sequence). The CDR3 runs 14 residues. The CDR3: CAWRTRGRASGYTF. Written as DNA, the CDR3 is TGTGCCTGGCGAACCAGGGGACGTGCTTCTGGCTACACCTTC.